A single sample is the source of the 18 T cell receptor beta chains below, sequenced in a study of beta chain features in type 1 diabetes. Expressed TCRB transcripts got sequenced, as all isolated RNA was reverse transcribed. Sequencing was performed with immunoSEQ multiplex PCR; in TCRdb, only in-frame clones are kept and a portion is missing. The sample records almost 250,000 clones, 13% to 15% being singletons. The sequenced sample consisted of naive CD4+ T cells from blood. The receptors derive from a woman between 40 and 50 years old in good health.

This clone has a handful of counts. The V gene is TRBV2, the J gene TRBJ2-5, with TRBD2 matching over 7 bases. The J segment lost 0 bases and the V segment lost 8 bases, leaving 0 bases of the junction unmatched. This CDR3 contains 12 residues. From germline, CDR1 is SNHLY and CDR2 FYNNEI. The DNA for the CDR3 is TGTGCCAGCCGGGGGGACCAAGAGACCCAGTACTTC. It codes for CASRGDQETQYF. The full variable domain, with the rest looked up from reference TRBV2 and TRBJ2-5, is EPEVTQTPSHQVTQMGQEVILRCVPISNHLYFYWYRQILGQKVEFLVSFYNNEISEKSEIFDDQFSVERPDGSNFTLKIRSTKLEDSAMYFCASRGDQETQYFGPGTRLLVL.

This clone was seen a handful of times. The rearrangement links TRBV5-4 to TRBJ2-3; 9 bases align to TRBD2. Trimming cost V 2 bases and J 1 base; bases outside gene matches: 2. This CDR3 spans 15 amino acids. Per germline, CDR1 SGHNT and CDR2 YYREEE (reference sequence). The CDR3 sequence: CASSLAGGGTDTQYF. The CDR3 DNA is TGTGCCAGCAGCTTAGCGGGGGGCGGCACAGATACGCAGTATTTT.

This chain links TRBV5-1 with TRBJ1-2; D not resolved. The CDR3 totals 13 residues. The V end lost 0 bases, the J end lost 3 bases, and 6 bases lay between the germline ends. Per the germline V gene, CDR1 is SGHRS and CDR2 is YFSETQ. CDR3: CASSLGEYYGYTF. The CDR3 nucleotides are TGCGCCAGCAGCTTGGGGGAGTACTATGGCTACACCTTC.

This chain links TRBV9 with TRBJ2-7; tentatively, D is TRBD1 (6 bases). This CDR3 is built from 17 residues. V gave up 4 bases and J gave up 3 bases, with 23 bases separating them. The V gene's germline CDR1 is SGDLS and CDR2 YYNGEE. This CDR3 is CASSPINSGTRDYEQYF. In nucleotides, the CDR3 is TGTGCCAGCAGCCCGATTAATTCCGGGACAAGGGACTACGAGCAGTACTTC. Filled out from reference TRBV9 and TRBJ2-7, the complete variable domain reads DSGVTQTPKHLITATGQRVTLRCSPRSGDLSVYWYQQSLDQGLQFLIQYYNGEERAKGNILERFSAQQFPDLHSELNLSSLELGDSALYFCASSPINSGTRDYEQYFGPGTRLTVT.

This chain uses TRBV5-6 with TRBJ2-5, with D perhaps TRBD1 (5 bases). Trimming removed 4 bases from V and 5 bases from J, with 15 bases in between. CDR3 length equals 14 residues. CDR1 is SGHDT and CDR2 is YYEEEE in the germline V gene. Here the CDR3 reads CASSPGHPPETQYF. As DNA, the CDR3 is TGTGCCAGCAGCCCCGGACACCCCCCGGAGACCCAGTACTTC.

This clone turned up a few times. The CDR3 DNA reads TGTGCCAGCGTTCATGGCGGGGGGGCCCCGGATACGCAGTATTTT. This translates into CASVHGGGAPDTQYF. The gene calls are TRBV6-1 and TRBJ2-3; 9 positions match TRBD2. In germline, CDR1 is MNHNS, CDR2 SASEGT. Unmatched junction bases numbered 12, after V lost 8 bases and J lost 6 bases. The CDR3 spans 15 residues.

The chain links TRBV9 to TRBJ1-3; D might be TRBD1 (5 bases). CDR3 length equals 15 residues. Per germline, CDR1 SGDLS and CDR2 YYNGEE. V was shortened by 3 bases and J by 2 bases, with 12 bases between the two germline ends. The CDR3 reads CASSERRGTGNTIYF. The DNA of the CDR3 is TGTGCCAGCAGCGAGCGGAGGGGTACTGGAAACACCATATATTTT. The full variable domain, rest sourced from reference TRBV9 and TRBJ1-3, is DSGVTQTPKHLITATGQRVTLRCSPRSGDLSVYWYQQSLDQGLQFLIQYYNGEERAKGNILERFSAQQFPDLHSELNLSSLELGDSALYFCASSERRGTGNTIYFGEGSWLTVV.

This clone was seen only a few times. The genes are TRBV6-5 and TRBJ1-1, with 9 bases fitting TRBD1. Germline CDR1 MNHEY, CDR2 SVGAGI. The CDR3 is 13 residues long. With 8 bases clipped from V and 4 bases from J, the junction kept 5 bases outside the gene matches. CDR3 protein: CASRGQGATEAFF. The DNA of the CDR3 is TGTGCCAGCCGGGGACAGGGAGCCACTGAAGCTTTCTTT.

In this sample, this clone turned up a few times. V usage is TRBV6-5 and J usage is TRBJ1-5; a weak D match, TRBD1 (5 bases). This CDR3 region has 13 residues. The germline V and J ends were trimmed by 6 bases and 4 bases, with 10 bases remaining between them. Germline values: CDR1 MNHEY, CDR2 SVGAGI. The CDR3 sequence is CASSPGGNQPQHF. The DNA of the CDR3 is TGTGCCAGCAGCCCTGGGGGGAATCAGCCCCAGCATTTT.

The J gene is TRBJ2-2, the V gene TRBV7-2; 7 positions agree with TRBD1. This CDR3 contains 19 residues. Germline V gene lookup returns CDR1 SGHTA and CDR2 FQGNSA. Trimming took 2 bases from V and 0 from J; bases not matched to a gene: 12. Written as DNA, the CDR3 is TGTGCCAGCAGCTTAACTGGCCTTAGACAGGGATCGAACACCGGGGAGCTGTTTTTT. Translated: CASSLTGLRQGSNTGELFF.

This clone was counted a single time. V gene TRBV11-2 combines with J gene TRBJ1-1; D is unresolved. V was cut by 3 bases and J by 2 bases, with 4 bases left in between. The CDR3 is made up of 12 amino acids. Germline CDR1 and CDR2: SGHAT and FQNNGV. This CDR3 is CASSFINTEAFF. CDR3 coding DNA: TGTGCCAGCAGCTTTATCAACACTGAAGCTTTCTTT.

In this sample, this clone turned up a few times. The genes are TRBV18 and TRBJ1-1; a possible D gene is TRBD1 (6 bases). Trimming shortened V by 0 bases and J by 1 base, and 21 bases separated the two germline ends. The length of the CDR3 is 19 residues. Germline lookup yields CDR1 KGHSH and CDR2 LQKENI. CDR3 in amino acids: CASSPPSFRTAGGNTEAFF. CDR3 nucleotides: TGTGCCAGCTCACCACCGTCATTTCGGACAGCGGGGGGGAACACTGAAGCTTTCTTT.

This sequence joins TRBV5-1 and TRBJ2-1; tentatively, D is TRBD2 (6 bases). Germline V gene sequence: CDR1 SGHRS, CDR2 YFSETQ. This CDR3 region has 18 residues. The ends were cut back, 0 bases at V and 0 bases at J, with 16 bases in the middle. This CDR3 is CASSLVGSFGGSYNEQFF. CDR3 nucleotide sequence: TGCGCCAGCAGCTTGGTTGGGAGTTTCGGGGGCTCCTACAATGAGCAGTTCTTC.

The chain is built from TRBV6-5 and TRBJ2-7; the match to TRBD1 covers 9 bases. Germline-derived CDR1 and CDR2 are MNHEY and SVGAGI. This CDR3 has 15 amino acids. With V trimmed by 5 bases and J by 3 bases, 8 bases remained unmatched. The CDR3 reads CASSRGQGTLYEQYF. For the CDR3, the DNA is TGTGCCAGCAGTCGGGGACAGGGAACACTCTACGAGCAGTACTTC.

The chain links TRBV27 to TRBJ1-6, with D tentatively TRBD1 (6 bases). The CDR3 runs to 14 residues. In germline, CDR1 is MNHEY, CDR2 SMNVEV (reference sequence). The V and J ends lost 7 bases and 10 bases respectively, with 17 bases between them. The DNA of the CDR3 is TGTGCCAGCAAGATGATACAGGGAGGGTCACCCCTCCACTTT. Translating gives CASKMIQGGSPLHF.

This clone has just a few counts. This chain joins TRBV9 and TRBJ1-2; D is perhaps TRBD1 (5 bases). V lost 4 bases, J lost 4 bases, and 20 bases lay in between. CDR1 is SGDLS, CDR2 YYNGEE, per germline. This CDR3 is built from 16 residues. Here the CDR3 DNA reads TGTGCCAGCAGCCACCCGGGCCGACAGTACGGCTATGGCTACACCTTC. Its translation: CASSHPGRQYGYGYTF.

J is TRBJ2-5 and V is TRBV18; 8 nucleotides match TRBD2. The CDR3 has 15 residues. Trimming at V came to 1 base and at J to 1 base, leaving 2 bases not matched to a gene. The germline V gene has CDR1 KGHSH and CDR2 LQKENI. The CDR3 sequence: CASSPLAGIQETQYF. In DNA form, the CDR3 reads TGTGCCAGCTCACCACTAGCGGGGATCCAAGAGACCCAGTACTTC.

The J gene is TRBJ1-3, the V gene TRBV7-9, with 7 bases aligning to TRBD1. The length of the CDR3 is 15 residues. Germline CDR1 reads SEHNR; CDR2 reads FQNEAQ (reference sequence). Germline trimming cut 3 bases from V and 2 bases from J; bases unmatched to any gene: 4. The CDR3: CASSFTGVPGNTIYF. The CDR3 region has the DNA TGTGCCAGCAGCTTCACAGGGGTACCTGGAAACACCATATATTTT.